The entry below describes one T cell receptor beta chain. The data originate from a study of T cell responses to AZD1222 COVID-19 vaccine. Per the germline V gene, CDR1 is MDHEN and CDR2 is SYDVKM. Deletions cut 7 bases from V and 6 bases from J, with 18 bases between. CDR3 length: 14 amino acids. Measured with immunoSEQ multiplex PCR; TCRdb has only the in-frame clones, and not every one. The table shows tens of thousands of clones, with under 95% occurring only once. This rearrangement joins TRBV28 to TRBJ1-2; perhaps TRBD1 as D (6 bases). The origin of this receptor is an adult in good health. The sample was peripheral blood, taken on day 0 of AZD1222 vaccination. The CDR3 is CASNSLGGADGYTF. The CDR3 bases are TGTGCCAGCAACTCCCTTGGGGGGGCGGATGGCTACACCTTC.